This T cell receptor beta chain was captured in a study of shared clonotypes between healthy human individuals. Study-level background: A donor's plate count was three for CD4 naive and three for CD4 memory; CD8 naive had two and CD8 memory one. Findings of the study overall: Naive subsets typically showed greater estimated richness than memory subsets.

The germline V gene encodes CDR1 MGHDK and CDR2 SYGVNS. V lost 6 bases and J lost 10, with 15 bases in between. The CDR3 runs 12 residues. The count of this clone is one. Its antigen is still unknown. Replicate PCRs for sorted subsets used around 200 ng DNA; this equaled some 30,000 T cell genomes. Sequenced by immunoSEQ multiplex PCR; TCRdb stores in-frame clones only, minus some. This table holds roughly 2.4 million clones, approximately 96% found once. Adult Caucasians living in Nashville, Tennessee made up all of the donors. The sequenced sample consisted of naive CD4+ T cells sorted from blood. Subset noted: CD45RA+ positively selected. V and J are TRBV25-1 and TRBJ1-1; the D gene is possibly TRBD1 (5 bases). This clonotype was sampled from a man in his late teens or twenties in good health. The CDR3 nucleotides read TGTGCCAGCAGCCGGCGAGGGGAGGGAGCTTTCTTT. Translating it yields CASSRRGEGAFF.